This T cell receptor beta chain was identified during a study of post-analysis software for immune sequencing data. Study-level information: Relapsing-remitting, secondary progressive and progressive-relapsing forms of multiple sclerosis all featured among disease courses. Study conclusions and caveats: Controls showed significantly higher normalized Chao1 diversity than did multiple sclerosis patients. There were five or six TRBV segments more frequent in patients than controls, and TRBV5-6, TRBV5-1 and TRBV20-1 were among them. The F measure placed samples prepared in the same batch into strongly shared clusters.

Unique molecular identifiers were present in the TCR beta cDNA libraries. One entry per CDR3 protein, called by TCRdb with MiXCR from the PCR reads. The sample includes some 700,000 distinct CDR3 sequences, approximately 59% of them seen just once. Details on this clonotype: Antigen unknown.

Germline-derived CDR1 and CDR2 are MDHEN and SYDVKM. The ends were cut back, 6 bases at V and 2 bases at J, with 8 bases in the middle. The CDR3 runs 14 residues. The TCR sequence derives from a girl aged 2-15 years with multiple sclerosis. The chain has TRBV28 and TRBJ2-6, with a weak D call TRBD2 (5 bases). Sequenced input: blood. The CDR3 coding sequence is TGTGCCAGCAGGAAGAGGGCTGGGGCCAACGTCCTGACTTTC. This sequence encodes CASRKRAGANVLTF.